A single sample is the source of the 29 T cell receptor beta chains below, sequenced in a study of blood T cell repertoires in COVID-19. Data came from immunoSEQ multiplex PCR; TCRdb stores just in-frame clones and leaves some out. The table records tens of thousands of clones, about four fifths of them present only once. The material sequenced was peripheral blood. These receptors were taken from a woman of 80 years or more with active or convalescent COVID-19.

This clone was seen a single time. V usage is TRBV10-3 and J usage is TRBJ1-2; TRBD1 might be the D (6 bases). The length of the CDR3 is 13 residues. Germline lookup yields CDR1 ENHRY and CDR2 SYGVKD. The V end was cut by 6 bases, the J end by 4 bases, with 12 bases between. CDR3 DNA sequence: TGTGCCATCAGCGAGGACAGCTCCTATGGCTACACCTTC. This gives the protein CAISEDSSYGYTF.

The chain combines TRBV19 with TRBJ1-2, with TRBD1 identical over 9 bases. Germline trimming cut 4 bases from V and 6 bases from J; bases unmatched to any gene: 3. Germline lookup yields CDR1 LNHDA and CDR2 SQIVND (reference sequence). The CDR3 length is 13 residues. The chain's CDR3 is CASSKQGAHGYTF. CDR3 nucleotide sequence: TGTGCCAGTAGTAAACAGGGGGCACATGGCTACACCTTC.

V and J are TRBV6-5 and TRBJ1-5; D possibly corresponds to TRBD1 (6 bases). Per germline, CDR1 MNHEY and CDR2 SVGAGI. The CDR3 is 15 residues long. The V end was cut by 1 base, the J end by 6 bases, with 13 bases between. The CDR3 here is CASSYLAQGGQPQHF. Written as DNA, the CDR3 is TGTGCCAGCAGTTACTTGGCCCAAGGGGGTCAGCCCCAGCATTTT.

This chain joins TRBV13 and TRBJ2-7, with 7 bases lining up with TRBD2. This CDR3 is built from 16 residues. Unmatched junction bases numbered 8, after V lost 1 base and J lost 2 bases. In germline, CDR1 is PRHDT, CDR2 FYEKMQ (reference sequence). CDR3 in amino acids: CASSLAASGKTYEQYF. CDR3 in DNA: TGTGCCAGCAGCTTAGCCGCTAGCGGTAAGACCTACGAGCAGTACTTC.

This clone was seen only a few times. Sequence at one end of the junction differs from germline and may be a read error. This chain uses TRBV2 with TRBJ2-1, with 8 bases fitting TRBD1. This CDR3 comprises 14 residues. CDR1 is SNHLY, CDR2 FYNNEI, per germline. DNA for the CDR3: TGTGCCAGCACTGAACGACAGGGGTTCAATGAGCAGTTCTTC. This codes for CASTERQGFNEQFF.

V and J are TRBV5-1 and TRBJ2-2; D is unclear. V lost 4 bases and J lost 4, with 11 bases in between. Germline V gene data show CDR1 as SGHRS and CDR2 as YFSETQ. The CDR3 is 14 amino acids. CDR3 bases: TGCGCCAGCAGCAAAAACACCGTCACCGGGGAGCTGTTTTTT. This encodes CASSKNTVTGELFF.

The genes are TRBV5-1 and TRBJ2-7; perhaps TRBD2 as D (5 bases). V lost 0 bases to trimming and J lost 2 bases, with 12 bases between them. This CDR3 is 15 amino acids long. Germline V gene lookup returns CDR1 SGHRS and CDR2 YFSETQ. The CDR3 is CASSLESDSAYEQYF. The CDR3 region has the DNA TGCGCCAGCAGCTTGGAGTCGGACTCAGCCTACGAGCAGTACTTC.

V gene TRBV5-3 combines with J gene TRBJ1-4; D is ambiguous. TRBV5-3 has ORF status, its function being uncertain. Trimming removed 8 bases at V and 3 bases at J, with 20 bases between. CDR3 size: 16 residues. In nucleotides, the CDR3 is TGTGCCAGGGTTGGGAGGGTGGATGGTTCTAATGAAAAACTGTTTTTT. Its protein is CARVGRVDGSNEKLFF.

This clone was seen a handful of times. The chain joins TRBV5-1 to TRBJ2-7; TRBD1 might be the D (5 bases). Looked up from germline, CDR1 is SGHRS and CDR2 is YFSETQ. The V end was cut by 6 bases, the J end by 1 base, with 11 bases between. The CDR3 covers 13 residues. As DNA, the CDR3 is TGCGCCAGCACTGCGGACACTTCCTACGAGCAGTACTTC. It codes for CASTADTSYEQYF. Full variable domain (missing parts from reference TRBV5-1 and TRBJ2-7): KAGVTQTPRYLIKTRGQQVTLSCSPISGHRSVSWYQQTPGQGLQFLFEYFSETQRNKGNFPGRFSGRQFSNSRSEMNVSTLELGDSALYLCASTADTSYEQYFGPGTRLTVT.

This clone was observed once. The gene calls are TRBV24-1 and TRBJ1-5; the match to TRBD1 covers 11 bases. The CDR3 has 16 amino acids. The germline V gene has CDR1 KGHDR and CDR2 SFDVKD. The junction had 6 bases not matched to a gene; V was cut back by 3 bases and J by 6 bases. The CDR3 nucleotides are TGTGCCACCAGTGATGGAACCGGGACAGGGGGTCAGCCCCAGCATTTT. Residues: CATSDGTGTGGQPQHF.

The table lists this clone with a few counts. The rearrangement joins TRBV6-6 to TRBJ2-3, with D unclear. V lost 4 bases and J 4 bases, leaving 6 bases between the germline ends. Germline CDR1 and CDR2: MNHNY and SVGAGI (reference sequence). The CDR3 has 12 residues. The CDR3 DNA reads TGTGCCAGCAGTTCTTGGCCAGATACGCAGTATTTT. Translation: CASSSWPDTQYF.

This rearrangement joins TRBV19 to TRBJ1-2, with 7 nucleotides matching TRBD1. The CDR3 contains 13 residues. Losses at the gene ends were 3 bases for V and 4 bases for J; bases not matched to a gene: 2. Germline V CDR1 and CDR2: LNHDA, SQIVND (reference sequence). CDR3 sequence reads: CASSIRQGYGYTF. Here the CDR3 DNA reads TGTGCCAGTAGTATTCGACAGGGCTATGGCTACACCTTC.

This chain uses TRBV21-1 with TRBJ1-1. TRBV21-1 is recorded as a pseudogene. This CDR3 is 9 amino acids long. CDR3 amino acids: CAPRAEAFF. CDR3 DNA sequence: TGTGCCCCGCGGGCTGAAGCTTTCTTT.

This chain links TRBV11-2 with TRBJ1-6; D is undetermined. V was cut by 5 bases and J by 17 bases, with 16 bases left in between. This CDR3 spans 12 amino acids. The V gene's germline CDR1 is SGHAT and CDR2 FQNNGV. The CDR3 loop reads CASSPEDSRVHF. Here the CDR3 DNA reads TGTGCCAGCAGCCCTGAGGACTCACGGGTCCACTTT.

The chain employs TRBV9 and TRBJ2-3; D is ambiguous. Germline CDR1 and CDR2: SGDLS and YYNGEE. The CDR3 loop spans 13 amino acids. V lost 4 bases to trimming and J lost 5 bases, with 11 bases between them. CDR3 in DNA: TGTGCCAGCAGCACCATCTCCGGAGATACGCAGTATTTT. It specifies CASSTISGDTQYF.

The chain uses TRBV11-3 and TRBJ2-2; tentative D call: TRBD1 (5 bases). V lost 4 bases, J lost 2 bases, and 17 bases lay in between. CDR1 and CDR2 from the germline V gene are SGHNT and YENEEA. The CDR3 totals 17 residues. CDR3 DNA: TGTGCCAGCAGCTCCTCCCCAGACAGCCCCAACACCGGGGAGCTGTTTTTT. Protein product: CASSSSPDSPNTGELFF.

This chain joins TRBV9 and TRBJ2-5; tentative D call: TRBD1 (6 bases). The CDR3 extends over 14 amino acids. V lost 4 bases and J lost 4, with 14 bases in between. CDR1 and CDR2 (germline): SGDLS, YYNGEE. The CDR3, as DNA: TGTGCCAGCAGCAAGGGACAAGTTCGAGAGACCCAGTACTTC. This sequence encodes CASSKGQVRETQYF.

The J gene is TRBJ2-4, the V gene TRBV3-1 (or the pseudogene TRBV3-2); 14 bases are a match to TRBD2. V lost 3 bases and J lost 0; bases outside the gene matches: 4. Looked up from germline, CDR1 is LGHDT and CDR2 is YNNKEL (reference sequence). There are 18 residues in the CDR3. The DNA for the CDR3 is TGTGCCAGCAGCCACGGACTAGCGGGGGGTTTAGCCAAAAACATTCAGTACTTC. It encodes CASSHGLAGGLAKNIQYF.

V is TRBV3-1 (or the pseudogene TRBV3-2) and J is TRBJ1-4; D unresolved. Germline assignment: CDR1 LGHDT and CDR2 YNNKEL (reference sequence). Trimming cost V 4 bases and J 6 bases, with 9 bases left between them. The CDR3 length is 13 residues. In DNA, the CDR3 is TGTGCCAGCAGCCTCCGTACTGATGAAAAACTGTTTTTT. This sequence encodes CASSLRTDEKLFF.

The chain combines TRBV5-6 with TRBJ2-2; D is possibly TRBD2 (5 bases). This CDR3 spans 15 amino acids. Deletions cut 0 bases from V and 2 bases from J, with 8 bases between. Germline V gene data show CDR1 as SGHDT and CDR2 as YYEEEE. The CDR3 loop is CASSLGGRNTGELFF. In nucleotides, the CDR3 is TGTGCCAGCAGCTTGGGAGGGCGAAACACCGGGGAGCTGTTTTTT. Complete variable domain (other parts from reference TRBV5-6 and TRBJ2-2): DAGVTQSPTHLIKTRGQQVTLRCSPKSGHDTVSWYQQALGQGPQFIFQYYEEEERQRGNFPDRFSGHQFPNYSSELNVNALLLGDSALYLCASSLGGRNTGELFFGEGSRLTVL.

This clone was found once. The chain links TRBV2 to TRBJ2-7; 9 bases align to TRBD1. The CDR3 sequence is 14 residues long. With 5 bases clipped from V and 2 bases from J, the junction kept 4 bases outside the gene matches. From germline, CDR1 is SNHLY and CDR2 FYNNEI. CDR3 bases: TGTGCCAGCAGTACCGGGACAGGGACCTACGAGCAGTACTTC. Its translation: CASSTGTGTYEQYF.

This clone turned up a few times. The chain combines TRBV29-1 with TRBJ1-3, with D hard to call. The ends were cut back, 4 bases at V and 4 bases at J, with 11 bases in the middle. CDR1 SQVTM and CDR2 ANQGSEA come from the germline V gene. The CDR3 extends over 13 amino acids. The CDR3 region has the DNA TGCAGCGTTGTTCTCCAGATCGGAAACACCATATATTTT. It is translated as CSVVLQIGNTIYF.

The chain uses TRBV19 and TRBJ1-5, with TRBD1 matching over 9 bases. With 4 bases clipped from V and 3 bases from J, the junction kept 4 bases outside the gene matches. The CDR3 is 15 residues long. Germline V gene lookup returns CDR1 LNHDA and CDR2 SQIVND (reference sequence). CDR3 sequence: CASSRGQGLNQPQHF. CDR3 DNA sequence: TGTGCCAGTAGTAGGGGACAGGGACTCAATCAGCCCCAGCATTTT.

This chain joins TRBV19 and TRBJ1-2; the match to TRBD1 covers 8 bases. This CDR3 has 14 amino acids. The J segment lost 2 bases and the V segment lost 5 bases, leaving 4 bases of the junction unmatched. Looked up from germline, CDR1 is LNHDA and CDR2 is SQIVND (reference sequence). The CDR3 DNA sequence: TGTGCCAGTAGTCCGGGACAGGCAAACTATGGCTACACCTTC. Residues: CASSPGQANYGYTF.

J is TRBJ1-3 and V is TRBV27; D perhaps matches TRBD1 (5 bases). V gave up 4 bases and J gave up 1 base, with 8 bases separating them. This CDR3 comprises 14 residues. Germline CDR1 is MNHEY and CDR2 is SMNVEV (reference sequence). The CDR3 coding sequence is TGTGCCAGCAGTTCGGGGGGATCTGGAAACACCATATATTTT. Protein: CASSSGGSGNTIYF.

The rearrangement joins TRBV5-1 to TRBJ1-1; 9 bases map to TRBD1. The CDR3 has 14 amino acids. Looked up from germline, CDR1 is SGHRS and CDR2 is YFSETQ. V lost 4 bases, J lost 5 bases, and 6 bases stayed unmatched. CDR3 loop: CASSPTGGTTEAFF. DNA for the CDR3: TGCGCCAGCAGCCCAACAGGGGGCACTACTGAAGCTTTCTTT.

V and J are TRBV3-1 (or the pseudogene TRBV3-2) and TRBJ2-2, with TRBD1 matching 8 bases. V lost 2 bases and J lost 7; bases outside the gene matches: 3. The CDR3 has 14 amino acids. In germline, CDR1 is LGHDT, CDR2 YNNKEL (reference sequence). Here the CDR3 reads CASSQTGGYGELFF. DNA for the CDR3: TGTGCCAGCAGCCAAACAGGGGGTTACGGGGAGCTGTTTTTT.

The chain joins TRBV3-1 (or the pseudogene TRBV3-2) to TRBJ1-6; D remains unclear. V gave up 2 bases and J gave up 7 bases, with 6 bases separating them. CDR3 length: 13 residues. Germline lookup yields CDR1 LGHDT and CDR2 YNNKEL (reference sequence). The CDR3 here is CASSQRENSPLHF. In nucleotides, the CDR3 is TGTGCCAGCAGCCAAAGGGAGAATTCACCCCTCCACTTT.

The chain is built from TRBV5-1 and TRBJ2-7, with 9 bases lining up with TRBD1. Germline V gene lookup returns CDR1 SGHRS and CDR2 YFSETQ. V lost 2 bases and J lost 3; bases outside the gene matches: 6. This CDR3 region has 15 residues. The CDR3 nucleotides read TGCGCCAGCAGCTTCCCGACAGGGGGACGCTACGAGCAGTACTTC. This gives the protein CASSFPTGGRYEQYF.